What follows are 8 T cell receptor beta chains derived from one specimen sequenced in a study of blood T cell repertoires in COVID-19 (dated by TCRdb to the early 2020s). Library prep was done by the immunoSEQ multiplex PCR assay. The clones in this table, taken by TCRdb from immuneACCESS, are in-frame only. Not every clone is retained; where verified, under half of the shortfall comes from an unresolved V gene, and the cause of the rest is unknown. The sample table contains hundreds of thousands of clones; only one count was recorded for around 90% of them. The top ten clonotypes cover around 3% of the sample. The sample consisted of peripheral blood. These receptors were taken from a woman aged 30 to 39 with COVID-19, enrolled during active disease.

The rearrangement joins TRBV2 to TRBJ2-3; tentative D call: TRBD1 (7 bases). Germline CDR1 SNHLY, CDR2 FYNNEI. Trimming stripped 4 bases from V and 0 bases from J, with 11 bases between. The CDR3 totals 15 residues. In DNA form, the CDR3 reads TGTGCCAGCAGTGTCAGGGGGGCTAGCACAGATACGCAGTATTTT. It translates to CASSVRGASTDTQYF.

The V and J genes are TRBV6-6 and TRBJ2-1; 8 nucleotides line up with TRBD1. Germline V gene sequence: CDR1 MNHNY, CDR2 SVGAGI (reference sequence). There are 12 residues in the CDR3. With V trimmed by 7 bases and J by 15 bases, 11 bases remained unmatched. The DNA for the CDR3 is TGTGCCAGCAATATCATTGGACAGGGCGGGTTCTTC. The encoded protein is CASNIIGQGGFF.

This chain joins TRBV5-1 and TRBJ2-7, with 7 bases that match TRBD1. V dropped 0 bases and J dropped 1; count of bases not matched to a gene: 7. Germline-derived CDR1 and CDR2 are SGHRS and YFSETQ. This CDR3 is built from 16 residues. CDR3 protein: CASSLEGQLNSYEQYF. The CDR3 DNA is TGCGCCAGCAGCTTGGAGGGACAGTTAAATTCCTACGAGCAGTACTTC.

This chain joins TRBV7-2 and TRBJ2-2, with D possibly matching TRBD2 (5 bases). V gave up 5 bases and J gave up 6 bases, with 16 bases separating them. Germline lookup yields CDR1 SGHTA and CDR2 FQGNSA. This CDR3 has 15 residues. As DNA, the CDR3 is TGTGCCAGCAGCCTGGGGTCCCCGGAGGCCGGGGAGCTGTTTTTT. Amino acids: CASSLGSPEAGELFF.

This chain's CDR3 is CASGIAGGYNEQFF. CDR3 DNA sequence: TGTGCTAGTGGCATAGCGGGGGGTTACAATGAGCAGTTCTTC. The V call is TRBV12-5, the J call TRBJ2-1, with 10 positions matching TRBD2. Germline trimming cut 6 bases from V and 4 bases from J; bases unmatched to any gene: 3. The CDR3 runs 14 residues. CDR1 is LGHNT and CDR2 is FRNRAP in the germline V gene.

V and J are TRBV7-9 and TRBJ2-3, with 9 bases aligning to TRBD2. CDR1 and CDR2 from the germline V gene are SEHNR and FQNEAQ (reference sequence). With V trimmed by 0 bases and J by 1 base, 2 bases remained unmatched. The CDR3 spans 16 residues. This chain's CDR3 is CASSLAPSGGTDTQYF. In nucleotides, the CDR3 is TGTGCCAGCAGCTTAGCCCCTAGCGGGGGCACAGATACGCAGTATTTT.

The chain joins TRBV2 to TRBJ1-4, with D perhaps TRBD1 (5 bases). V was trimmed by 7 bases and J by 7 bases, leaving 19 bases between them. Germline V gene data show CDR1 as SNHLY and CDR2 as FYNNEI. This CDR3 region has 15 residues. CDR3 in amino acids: CASTMSQGVFEKLFF. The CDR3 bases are TGTGCCAGCACAATGTCGCAGGGTGTGTTTGAAAAACTGTTTTTT.

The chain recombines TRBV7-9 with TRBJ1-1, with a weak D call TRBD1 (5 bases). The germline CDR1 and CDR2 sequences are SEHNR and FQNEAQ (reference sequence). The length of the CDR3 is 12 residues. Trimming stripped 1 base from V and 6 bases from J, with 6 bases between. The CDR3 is CASSLEGPEAFF. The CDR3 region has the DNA TGTGCCAGCAGCTTAGAGGGGCCTGAAGCTTTCTTT.